These 8 T cell receptor beta chains came from one sample sequenced in a study of blood T cell repertoires in COVID-19. The method was immunoSEQ multiplex PCR; TCRdb's version includes in-frame clones alone and lacks a portion of them. Among some 200,000 clones, about 86% were seen once, and the ten largest hold approximately 14%. The material sequenced was peripheral blood. These receptors were collected from a young man with active or convalescent COVID-19.

Only one count was recorded for this clone. The CDR3 protein is CASSAVTGTNYGYTF. The CDR3 nucleotides read TGTGCCAGTAGTGCGGTGACAGGGACCAACTATGGCTACACCTTC. This chain joins TRBV19 and TRBJ1-2; TRBD1 matches at 7 bases. Trimming removed 5 bases from V and 2 bases from J; junction bases left unmatched: 8. The CDR3 sequence is 15 residues long. The germline V gene has CDR1 LNHDA and CDR2 SQIVND (reference sequence).

The chain joins TRBV13 to TRBJ2-1; 10 bases line up with TRBD2. The CDR3 consists of 24 residues. Per the germline V gene, CDR1 is PRHDT and CDR2 is FYEKMQ (reference sequence). With 2 bases clipped from V and 3 bases from J, the junction kept 28 bases outside the gene matches. CDR3 nucleotides: TGTGCCAGCAGCTTACTCAGCAGGACTAGCGGATTCTTAGGGGGGGATCAAGGCTACAATGAGCAGTTCTTC. It specifies CASSLLSRTSGFLGGDQGYNEQFF.

The rearrangement links TRBV11-3 to TRBJ1-6, with D maybe TRBD1 (6 bases). The ends were cut back, 4 bases at V and 0 bases at J, with 16 bases in the middle. Germline CDR1 is SGHNT and CDR2 is YENEEA. The CDR3 runs 18 residues. Here the CDR3 DNA reads TGTGCCAGCAGCTCGACAGGATTCGGTATCTCCTATAATTCACCCCTCCACTTT. Translating gives CASSSTGFGISYNSPLHF.

The V call is TRBV7-3, the J call TRBJ1-5, with D perhaps matching TRBD1 (5 bases). V was shortened by 2 bases and J by 3 bases, with 11 bases between the two germline ends. This CDR3 has 15 amino acids. Germline CDR1 reads SGHTA; CDR2 reads FQGTGA. CDR3 DNA: TGTGCCAGCAGCTTAGATGTAGGGGTCAATCAGCCCCAGCATTTT. Its translation: CASSLDVGVNQPQHF.

The CDR3 nucleotides are TGTGCCAGCAGTTTCTCAGGGGGCCCTGAAAAACTGTTTTTT. This sequence encodes CASSFSGGPEKLFF. The genes are TRBV28 and TRBJ1-4, with TRBD1 matching 8 bases. CDR1 is MDHEN, CDR2 SYDVKM, per germline. The CDR3 spans 14 residues. The J segment lost 7 bases and the V segment lost 3 bases, leaving 4 bases of the junction unmatched.

This clone was seen once. Other nucleotide sequences from this sample produce the same CDR3. The chain recombines TRBV30 with TRBJ1-2; D perhaps matches TRBD1 (5 bases). V lost 3 bases, J lost 5 bases, and 10 bases lay in between. The CDR3 spans 12 residues. Germline values: CDR1 GTSNPN, CDR2 SVGIG (reference sequence). The CDR3 region has the DNA TGTGCCTGGAGCGGGGGGGGATATGGCTACACCTTC. Translated: CAWSGGGYGYTF.

Only a few counts were recorded for this clone. The V call is TRBV29-1, the J call TRBJ1-2; maybe TRBD1 (6 bases). The V end was cut by 5 bases, the J end by 8 bases, with 21 bases between. The CDR3 spans 14 residues. From germline, CDR1 is SQVTM and CDR2 ANQGSEA. CDR3 DNA: TGCAGCGTTTCAGTGGAAGGGGGGGCTGGAGGCTACACCTTC. Residues: CSVSVEGGAGGYTF.

This chain joins TRBV20-1 and TRBJ2-1, with D perhaps matching TRBD1 (5 bases). Trimming cost V 3 bases and J 12 bases, with 18 bases left between them. The CDR3 contains 13 residues. CDR1 and CDR2 (germline): DFQATT, SNEGSKA (reference sequence). Here the CDR3 DNA reads TGCAGTGCTAGTGGAAGGGGCCTTCCTGGGCAGTTCTTC. This encodes CSASGRGLPGQFF.